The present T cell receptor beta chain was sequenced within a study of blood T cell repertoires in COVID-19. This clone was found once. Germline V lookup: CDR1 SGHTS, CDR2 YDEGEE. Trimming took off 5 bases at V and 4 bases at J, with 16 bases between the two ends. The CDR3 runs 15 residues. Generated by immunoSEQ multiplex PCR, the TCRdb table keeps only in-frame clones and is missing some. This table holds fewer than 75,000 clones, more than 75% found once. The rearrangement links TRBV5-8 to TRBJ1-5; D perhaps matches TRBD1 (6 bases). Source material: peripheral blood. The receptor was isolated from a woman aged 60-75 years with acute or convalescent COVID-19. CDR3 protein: CASSSGTRANQPQHF. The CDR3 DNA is TGTGCCAGCAGTTCCGGGACACGGGCAAATCAGCCCCAGCATTTT.